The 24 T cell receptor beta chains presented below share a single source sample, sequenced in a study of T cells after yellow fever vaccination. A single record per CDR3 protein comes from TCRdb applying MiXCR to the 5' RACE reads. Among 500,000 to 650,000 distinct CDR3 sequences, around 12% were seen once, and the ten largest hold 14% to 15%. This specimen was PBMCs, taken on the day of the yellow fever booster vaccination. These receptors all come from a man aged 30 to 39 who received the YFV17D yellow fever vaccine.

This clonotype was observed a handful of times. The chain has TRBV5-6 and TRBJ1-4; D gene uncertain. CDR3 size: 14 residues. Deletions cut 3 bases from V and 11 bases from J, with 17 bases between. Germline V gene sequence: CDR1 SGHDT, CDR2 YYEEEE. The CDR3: CASSWATSMGKLFF. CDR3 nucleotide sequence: TGTGCCAGCAGCTGGGCGACATCAATGGGGAAACTGTTTTTT.

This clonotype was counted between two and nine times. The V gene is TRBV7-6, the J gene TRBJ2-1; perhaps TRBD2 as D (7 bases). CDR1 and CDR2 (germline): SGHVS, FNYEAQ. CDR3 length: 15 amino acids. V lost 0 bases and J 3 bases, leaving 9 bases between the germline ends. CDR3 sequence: CASSLARGGYNEQFF. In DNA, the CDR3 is TGTGCCAGCAGCTTAGCGAGGGGGGGCTACAATGAGCAGTTCTTC.

The CDR3 here is CASSQLSENSYEQYF. The CDR3 DNA reads as TGTGCCAGCAGCCAACTAAGCGAAAACTCCTACGAGCAGTACTTC. This chain connects TRBV14 to TRBJ2-7, with D uncertain. This CDR3 spans 15 amino acids. V dropped 2 bases and J dropped 0 bases, with 11 bases sitting between them. The germline V gene encodes CDR1 SGHDN and CDR2 FVKESK.

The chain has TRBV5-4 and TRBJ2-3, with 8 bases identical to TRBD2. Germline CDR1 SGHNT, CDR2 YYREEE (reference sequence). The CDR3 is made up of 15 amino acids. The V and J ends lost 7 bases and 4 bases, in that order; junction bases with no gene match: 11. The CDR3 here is CASQNVIAGSDTQYF. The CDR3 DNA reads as TGTGCCAGCCAAAACGTTATAGCGGGATCAGATACGCAGTATTTT.

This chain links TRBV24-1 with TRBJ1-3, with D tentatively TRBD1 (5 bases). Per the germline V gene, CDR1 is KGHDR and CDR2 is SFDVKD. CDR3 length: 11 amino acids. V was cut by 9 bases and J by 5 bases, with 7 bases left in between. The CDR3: CATDSRNTIYF. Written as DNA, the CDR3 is TGTGCCACCGACAGTAGAAACACCATATATTTT.

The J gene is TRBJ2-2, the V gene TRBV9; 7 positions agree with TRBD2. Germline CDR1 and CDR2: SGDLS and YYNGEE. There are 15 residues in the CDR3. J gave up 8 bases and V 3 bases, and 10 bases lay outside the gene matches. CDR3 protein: CASSDTGTTDGELFF. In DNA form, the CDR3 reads TGTGCCAGCAGCGATACCGGGACTACCGATGGGGAGCTGTTTTTT.

The CDR3 reads CASSAPGATGELFF. CDR3 in DNA: TGTGCCAGTAGTGCTCCAGGGGCTACCGGGGAGCTGTTTTTT. The chain has TRBV19 and TRBJ2-2; possible D gene TRBD1, 6 bases. V lost 5 bases and J 5 bases, leaving 12 bases between the germline ends. The V gene's germline CDR1 is LNHDA and CDR2 SQIVND (reference sequence). The CDR3 runs to 14 residues. Looking up the rest from reference TRBV19 and TRBJ2-2 gives the full variable domain: DGGITQSPKYLFRKEGQNVTLSCEQNLNHDAMYWYRQDPGQGLRLIYYSQIVNDFQKGDIAEGYSVSREKKESFPLTVTSAQKNPTAFYLCASSAPGATGELFFGEGSRLTVL.

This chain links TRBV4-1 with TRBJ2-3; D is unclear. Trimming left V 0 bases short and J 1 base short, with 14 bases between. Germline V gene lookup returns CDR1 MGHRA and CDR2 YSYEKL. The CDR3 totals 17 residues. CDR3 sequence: CASSQESNGFGTDTQYF. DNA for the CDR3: TGCGCCAGCAGCCAAGAAAGTAACGGGTTCGGCACAGATACGCAGTATTTT.

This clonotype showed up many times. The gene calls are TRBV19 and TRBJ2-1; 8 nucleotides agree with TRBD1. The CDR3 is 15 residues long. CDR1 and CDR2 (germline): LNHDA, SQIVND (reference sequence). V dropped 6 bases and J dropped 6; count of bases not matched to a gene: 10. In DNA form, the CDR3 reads TGTGCCAGTAGGCCCCTGGACAGGGCGTTCAATGAGCAGTTCTTC. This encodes CASRPLDRAFNEQFF. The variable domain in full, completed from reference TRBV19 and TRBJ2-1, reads DGGITQSPKYLFRKEGQNVTLSCEQNLNHDAMYWYRQDPGQGLRLIYYSQIVNDFQKGDIAEGYSVSREKKESFPLTVTSAQKNPTAFYLCASRPLDRAFNEQFFGPGTRLTVL.

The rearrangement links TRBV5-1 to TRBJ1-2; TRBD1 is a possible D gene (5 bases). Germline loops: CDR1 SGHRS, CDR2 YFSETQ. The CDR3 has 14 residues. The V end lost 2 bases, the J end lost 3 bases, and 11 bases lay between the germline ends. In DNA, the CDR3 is TGCGCCAGCAGCTTAGGAAGGGGCCACTATGGCTACACCTTC. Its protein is CASSLGRGHYGYTF. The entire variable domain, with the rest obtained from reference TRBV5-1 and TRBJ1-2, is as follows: KAGVTQTPRYLIKTRGQQVTLSCSPISGHRSVSWYQQTPGQGLQFLFEYFSETQRNKGNFPGRFSGRQFSNSRSEMNVSTLELGDSALYLCASSLGRGHYGYTFGSGTRLTVV.

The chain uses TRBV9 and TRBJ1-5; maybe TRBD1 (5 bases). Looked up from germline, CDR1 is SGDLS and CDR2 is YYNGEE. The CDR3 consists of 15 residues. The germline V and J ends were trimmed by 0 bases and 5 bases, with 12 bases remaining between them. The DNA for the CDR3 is TGTGCCAGCAGCGTAGCGGGACGAGCAGATCAGCCCCAGCATTTT. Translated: CASSVAGRADQPQHF.

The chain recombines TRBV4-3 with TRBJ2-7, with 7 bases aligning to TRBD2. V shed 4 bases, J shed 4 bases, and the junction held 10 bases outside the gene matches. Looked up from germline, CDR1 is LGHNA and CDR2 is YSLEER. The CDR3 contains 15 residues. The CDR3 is CASSREGLGFYEQYF. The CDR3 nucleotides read TGCGCCAGCAGCCGGGAGGGTTTGGGGTTTTACGAGCAGTACTTC.

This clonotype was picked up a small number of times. This CDR3 is CASSVRQGTSTEAFF. The CDR3 DNA is TGTGCCAGCAGCGTACGACAGGGTACAAGCACTGAAGCTTTCTTT. V is TRBV7-2 and J is TRBJ1-1; 7 nucleotides match TRBD1. J was trimmed by 4 bases and V by 5 bases; bases with no gene match: 10. Germline V gives CDR1 SGHTA, CDR2 FQGNSA. The CDR3 sequence is 15 residues long.

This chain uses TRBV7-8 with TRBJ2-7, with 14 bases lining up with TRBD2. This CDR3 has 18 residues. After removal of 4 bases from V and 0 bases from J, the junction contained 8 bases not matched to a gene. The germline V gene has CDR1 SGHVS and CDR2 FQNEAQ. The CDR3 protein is CASSSGTSGGGSSYEQYF. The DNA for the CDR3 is TGTGCCAGCAGCTCCGGGACTAGCGGGGGTGGGAGCTCCTACGAGCAGTACTTC.

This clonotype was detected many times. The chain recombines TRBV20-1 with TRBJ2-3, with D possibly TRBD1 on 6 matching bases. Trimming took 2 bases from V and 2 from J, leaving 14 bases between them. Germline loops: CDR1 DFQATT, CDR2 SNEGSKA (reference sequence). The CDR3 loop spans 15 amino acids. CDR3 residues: CSARITGYLTDTQYF. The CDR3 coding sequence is TGCAGTGCTAGAATTACAGGGTATCTCACAGATACGCAGTATTTT.

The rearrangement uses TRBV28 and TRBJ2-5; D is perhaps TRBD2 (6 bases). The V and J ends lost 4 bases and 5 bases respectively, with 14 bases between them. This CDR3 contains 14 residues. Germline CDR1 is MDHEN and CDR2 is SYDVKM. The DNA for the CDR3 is TGTGCCAGCAGTTCCGTGGGACTCAGGGAGACCCAGTACTTC. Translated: CASSSVGLRETQYF.

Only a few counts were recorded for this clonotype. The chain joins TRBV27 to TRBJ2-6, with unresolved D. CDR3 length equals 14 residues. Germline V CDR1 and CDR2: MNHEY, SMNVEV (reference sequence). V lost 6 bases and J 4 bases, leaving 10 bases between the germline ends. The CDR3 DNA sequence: TGTGCCAGCAGGCCGATTAGCGGGGCCAACGTCCTGACTTTC. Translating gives CASRPISGANVLTF.

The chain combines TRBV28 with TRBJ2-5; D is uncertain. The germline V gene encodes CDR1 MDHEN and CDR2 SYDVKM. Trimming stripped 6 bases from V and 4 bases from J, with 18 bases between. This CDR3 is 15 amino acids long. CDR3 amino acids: CASSRDRPSPETQYF. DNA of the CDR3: TGTGCCAGCAGCCGCGACCGGCCTTCTCCAGAGACCCAGTACTTC. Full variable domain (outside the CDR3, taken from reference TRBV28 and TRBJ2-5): DVKVTQSSRYLVKRTGEKVFLECVQDMDHENMFWYRQDPGLGLRLIYFSYDVKMKEKGDIPEGYSVSREKKERFSLILESASTNQTSMYLCASSRDRPSPETQYFGPGTRLLVL.

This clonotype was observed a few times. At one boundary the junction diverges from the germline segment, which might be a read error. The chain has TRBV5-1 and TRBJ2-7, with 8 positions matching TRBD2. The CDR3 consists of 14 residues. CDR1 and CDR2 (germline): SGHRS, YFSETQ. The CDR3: CATSRTSGSYEQYF. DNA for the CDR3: TGCGCCACCAGCCGCACTAGCGGCTCCTACGAGCAGTACTTC.

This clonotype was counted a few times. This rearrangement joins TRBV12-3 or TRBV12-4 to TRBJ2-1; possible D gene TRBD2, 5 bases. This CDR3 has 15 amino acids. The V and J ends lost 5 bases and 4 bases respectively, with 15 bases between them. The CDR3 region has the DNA TGTGCCAGCAGTCCTACTAGGACGACATACAATGAGCAGTTCTTC. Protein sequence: CASSPTRTTYNEQFF.

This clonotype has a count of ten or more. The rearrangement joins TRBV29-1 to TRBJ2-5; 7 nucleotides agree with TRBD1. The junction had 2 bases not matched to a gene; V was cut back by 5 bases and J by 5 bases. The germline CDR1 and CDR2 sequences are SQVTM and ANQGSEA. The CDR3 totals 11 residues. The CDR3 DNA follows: TGCAGCGTTCAGACAGGGGAGACCCAGTACTTC. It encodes CSVQTGETQYF.

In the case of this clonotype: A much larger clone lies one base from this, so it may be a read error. Written as DNA, the CDR3 is TGCAGTGCTAGCCGGGGATGGGTCAATGAGCAGTTCTTC. It is translated as CSASRGWVNEQFF. The genes are TRBV20-1 and TRBJ2-1; a possible D gene is TRBD2 (5 bases). This CDR3 comprises 13 residues. Germline CDR1 is DFQATT and CDR2 is SNEGSKA (reference sequence). The V end was cut by 3 bases, the J end by 6 bases, with 12 bases between.

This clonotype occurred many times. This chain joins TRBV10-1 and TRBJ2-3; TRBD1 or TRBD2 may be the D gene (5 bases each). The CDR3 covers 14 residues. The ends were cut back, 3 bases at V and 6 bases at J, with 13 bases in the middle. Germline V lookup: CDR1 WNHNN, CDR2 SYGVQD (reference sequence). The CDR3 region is CASSEGGPGDTQYF. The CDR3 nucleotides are TGCGCCAGCAGTGAAGGAGGACCAGGGGATACGCAGTATTTT.

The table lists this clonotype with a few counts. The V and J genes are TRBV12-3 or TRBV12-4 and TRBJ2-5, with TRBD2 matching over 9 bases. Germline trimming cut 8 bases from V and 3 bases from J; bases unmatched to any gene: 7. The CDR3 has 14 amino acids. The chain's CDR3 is CASSPSGRKETQYF. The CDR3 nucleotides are TGTGCCAGCTCCCCCAGCGGGAGGAAAGAGACCCAGTACTTC.